This T cell receptor beta chain was retrieved from a study of chemoradiotherapy in HPV16-positive cancers. Study-wide findings and caveats: Non-HPV-specific T cells did not expand in tumors during treatment, whereas candidate HPV-specific clones and E7-related motifs did. Functional assays defining HPV-specific T cells used only a couple of HPV16-positive patients. Better recurrence-free survival went with HPV-responsive T-cell expansion in HPV16-positive patients.

Repeated repertoire sampling spanned the course of chemoradiotherapy. About this clone itself: Its target is unknown.

Here immunoSEQ multiplex PCR was the method, and the copy in TCRdb shows in-frame clones only, minus some. This table holds roughly 25,000 clones, roughly 94% found once. This receptor was taken from a human donor with HPV-associated anogenital cancer. The specimen was obtained from a patient who underwent chemoradiotherapy.

The CDR3 DNA follows: TGTGCCAGCAGCCACCCCCGGGGGGGTCCCCCCTACGAGCAGTACTTC. Its translation: CASSHPRGGPPYEQYF. The genes are TRBV5-5 and TRBJ2-7, with 8 bases aligning to TRBD2. The CDR3 covers 16 residues. V gave up 4 bases and J gave up 2 bases; unmatched junction bases: 11. The germline V gene has CDR1 SGHKS and CDR2 YYEKEE (reference sequence).